This is a list of T cell receptor beta chains from one sample in a study of CD8+ T cells in alopecia areata. TCRdb's table, derived via immunoSEQ multiplex PCR, lists solely in-frame clones and lacks some. The sample lists more than 90,000 clones; less than 70% were seen once. Sequencing input: CD4+ T cells sorted from blood. All receptors come from a human donor in good health. Both conserved end residues are part of each CDR3. A D gene is named only where the DNA matches it firmly. Clone size, where shown, is once, few, many, or a class for clones that have expanded.

d_gene,abundance,j_gene,v_gene,CDR3aa,CDR3nt
.,.,TRBJ1-3,TRBV9,CASSPQGRKDTIYF,TGTGCCAGCAGCCCACAGGGAAGGAAGGACACCATATATTTT
.,few,TRBJ1-1,TRBV29-1,CSVTTGREAFF,TGCAGCGTCACTACAGGGCGTGAAGCTTTCTTT
.,few,TRBJ2-5,TRBV29-1,CSAGGLGPSGQYF,TGCAGCGCTGGGGGATTGGGGCCCTCAGGCCAGTACTTC
.,.,TRBJ2-5,TRBV12-5,CASGLGGGPSETQYF,TGTGCTAGTGGTTTAGGAGGGGGCCCGAGTGAGACCCAGTACTTC
TRBD1,.,TRBJ2-7,TRBV5-1,CASSYWTGGSEQYF,TGCGCCAGCAGCTATTGGACAGGGGGAAGCGAGCAGTACTTC
.,.,TRBJ2-5,TRBV4-1,CASSHGRGRETQYF,TGCGCCAGCAGCCACGGACGGGGGCGAGAGACCCAGTACTTC
.,.,TRBJ1-5,TRBV15,CATSRETTNSNQPQHF,TGTGCCACCAGCAGAGAAACCACTAATAGCAATCAGCCCCAGCATTTT
TRBD1,.,TRBJ2-2,TRBV29-1,CSVSGTGRLGAGELFF,TGCAGCGTTTCCGGGACAGGTCGGCTTGGGGCCGGGGAGCTGTTTTTT
TRBD1,.,TRBJ2-2,TRBV4-1,CASSWDRGRGELFF,TGCGCCAGCAGCTGGGACAGGGGGCGAGGGGAGCTGTTTTTT
.,.,TRBJ2-1,TRBV5-6,CASSLKTGQFF,TGTGCCAGCAGCTTGAAAACTGGACAGTTCTTC
TRBD2,few,TRBJ2-1,TRBV5-6,CASSLRLLSGVTNEQFF,TGTGCCAGCAGCTTGCGGCTACTTAGCGGGGTAACCAATGAGCAGTTCTTC
.,.,TRBJ2-5,TRBV5-1,CASSLVRGAGETQYF,TGCGCCAGCAGCTTGGTTCGCGGGGCAGGCGAGACCCAGTACTTC
.,.,TRBJ2-5,TRBV9,CASSVEGSTETQYF,TGTGCCAGCAGCGTAGAGGGCAGTACAGAGACCCAGTACTTC
.,.,TRBJ1-5,TRBV19,CASSINRDNQPQHF,TGTGCCAGTAGTATCAACAGGGATAATCAGCCCCAGCATTTT
TRBD2,.,TRBJ2-1,TRBV6-6,CASRPSGGASEQFF,TGTGCCAGCAGACCTAGCGGGGGGGCTAGTGAGCAGTTCTTC
.,.,TRBJ1-2,TRBV20-1,CSASGYGYTF,TGCAGTGCTAGCGGATACGGCTACACCTTC
TRBD2,few,TRBJ2-1,TRBV5-1,CASSVLAGVNEQFF,TGCGCCAGCAGCGTACTAGCGGGGGTCAATGAGCAGTTCTTC
.,.,TRBJ2-7,TRBV27,CASSLSSVWAEQYF,TGTGCCAGCAGTTTGTCATCTGTGTGGGCTGAGCAGTACTTC
.,.,TRBJ2-5,TRBV11-2,CASSLRAAVQETQYF,TGTGCCAGCAGTCTTCGGGCGGCCGTCCAAGAGACCCAGTACTTC
.,few,TRBJ1-1,TRBV7-9,CASSSSYENTEAFF,TGTGCCAGCAGCTCATCTTACGAGAACACTGAAGCTTTCTTT
.,few,TRBJ2-7,TRBV30,CAWGGVSPTYEQYF,TGTGCCTGGGGCGGTGTCAGCCCTACCTACGAGCAGTACTTC
.,.,TRBJ2-7,TRBV6-5,CASSPHGSYEQYF,TGTGCCAGCAGTCCCCACGGGTCCTACGAGCAGTACTTC
TRBD2,many,TRBJ2-1,TRBV12-5,CASGKFSGGARNEQFF,TGTGCTAGTGGTAAATTTAGCGGGGGGGCTCGGAATGAGCAGTTCTTC
.,.,TRBJ2-6,TRBV27,CASTLQGLGANVLTF,TGTGCCAGCACCCTTCAGGGGCTCGGGGCCAACGTCCTGACTTTC
.,few,TRBJ2-3,TRBV5-6,CASSLGLADSDTQYF,TGTGCCAGCAGCTTGGGACTTGCAGACTCAGATACGCAGTATTTT